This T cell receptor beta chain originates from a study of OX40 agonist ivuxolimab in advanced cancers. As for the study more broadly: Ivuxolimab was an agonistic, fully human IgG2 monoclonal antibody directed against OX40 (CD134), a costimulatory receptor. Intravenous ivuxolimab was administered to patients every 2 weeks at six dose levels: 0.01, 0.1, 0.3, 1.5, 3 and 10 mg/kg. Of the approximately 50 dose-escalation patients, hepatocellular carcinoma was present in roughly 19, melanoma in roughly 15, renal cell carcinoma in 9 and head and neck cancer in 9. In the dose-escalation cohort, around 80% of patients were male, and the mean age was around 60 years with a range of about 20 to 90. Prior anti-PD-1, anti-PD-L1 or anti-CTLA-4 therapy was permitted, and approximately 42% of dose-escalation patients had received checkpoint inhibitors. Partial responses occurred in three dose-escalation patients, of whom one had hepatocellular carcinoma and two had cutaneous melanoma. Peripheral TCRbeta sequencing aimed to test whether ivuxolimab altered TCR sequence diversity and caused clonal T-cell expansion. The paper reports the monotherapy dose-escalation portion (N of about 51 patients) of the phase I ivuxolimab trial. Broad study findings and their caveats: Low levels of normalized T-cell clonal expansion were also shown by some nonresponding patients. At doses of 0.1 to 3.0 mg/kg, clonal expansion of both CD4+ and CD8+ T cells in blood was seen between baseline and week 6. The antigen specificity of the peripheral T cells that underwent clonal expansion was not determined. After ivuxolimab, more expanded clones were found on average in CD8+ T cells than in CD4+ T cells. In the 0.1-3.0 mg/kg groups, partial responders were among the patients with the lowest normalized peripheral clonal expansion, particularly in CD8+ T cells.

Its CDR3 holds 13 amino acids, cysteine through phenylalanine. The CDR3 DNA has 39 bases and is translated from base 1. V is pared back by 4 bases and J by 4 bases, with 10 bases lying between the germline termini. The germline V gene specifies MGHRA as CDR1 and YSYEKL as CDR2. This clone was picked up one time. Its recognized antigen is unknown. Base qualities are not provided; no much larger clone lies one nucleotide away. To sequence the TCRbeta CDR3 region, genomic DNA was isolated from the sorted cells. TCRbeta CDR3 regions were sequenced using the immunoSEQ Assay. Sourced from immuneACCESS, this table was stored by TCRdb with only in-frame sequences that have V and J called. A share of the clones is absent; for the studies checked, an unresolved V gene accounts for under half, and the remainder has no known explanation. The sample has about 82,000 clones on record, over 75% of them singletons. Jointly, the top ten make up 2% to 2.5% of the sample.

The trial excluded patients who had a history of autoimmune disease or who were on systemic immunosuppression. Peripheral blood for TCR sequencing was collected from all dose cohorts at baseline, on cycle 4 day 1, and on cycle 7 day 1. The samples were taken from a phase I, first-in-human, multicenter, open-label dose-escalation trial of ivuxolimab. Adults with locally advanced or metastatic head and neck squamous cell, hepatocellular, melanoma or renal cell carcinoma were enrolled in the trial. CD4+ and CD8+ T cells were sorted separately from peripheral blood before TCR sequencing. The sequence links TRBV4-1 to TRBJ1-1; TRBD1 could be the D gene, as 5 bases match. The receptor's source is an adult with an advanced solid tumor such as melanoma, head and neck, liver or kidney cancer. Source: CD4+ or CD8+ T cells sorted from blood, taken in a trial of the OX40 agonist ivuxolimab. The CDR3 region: CASSRTPGTEAFF. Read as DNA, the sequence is TGCGCCAGCAGCCGGACACCCGGCACTGAAGCTTTCTTT.